Following are 14 T cell receptor beta chains from one sample sequenced in a study of blood T cell repertoires in COVID-19. Clones were read by immunoSEQ multiplex PCR, and TCRdb kept only the in-frame ones, dropping some. The sample lists 15,000 to 20,000 clones; about 90% were seen once. Sequenced material: peripheral blood. All receptors come from a human donor in a cohort sampled during active COVID-19.

This clone was observed a single time. The chain has TRBV28 and TRBJ2-3; D is possibly TRBD2 (6 bases). CDR1 and CDR2 from the germline V gene are MDHEN and SYDVKM. Trimming cost V 1 base and J 10 bases, with 9 bases left between them. This CDR3 contains 12 residues. The CDR3 sequence: CASSLSGGSQYF. CDR3 DNA sequence: TGTGCCAGCAGTTTATCCGGGGGATCGCAGTATTTT.

The V gene is TRBV27, the J gene TRBJ2-5; TRBD2 agrees at 8 bases. Per the germline V gene, CDR1 is MNHEY and CDR2 is SMNVEV (reference sequence). J lost 7 bases, V lost 1 base, and 2 bases had no gene match. This CDR3 contains 13 residues. CDR3 coding DNA: TGTGCCAGCAGTTTATTCGGGGGGGGGACCCAGTACTTC. It codes for CASSLFGGGTQYF.

This clone appeared a single time. The chain links TRBV27 to TRBJ1-1; D is unresolved. V lost 0 bases and J lost 10, with 9 bases in between. The CDR3 is 12 amino acids. From germline, CDR1 is MNHEY and CDR2 SMNVEV (reference sequence). CDR3 sequence: CASSLSTGRAFF. The CDR3 DNA is TGTGCCAGCAGTTTATCGACTGGTCGAGCTTTCTTT.

The chain's CDR3 is CASSLAMTSDYEQYF. Here the CDR3 DNA reads TGCGCCAGCAGCTTGGCCATGACTAGCGACTACGAGCAGTACTTC. J is TRBJ2-7 and V is TRBV5-1, with 8 bases fitting TRBD2. This CDR3 region has 15 residues. Germline V gives CDR1 SGHRS, CDR2 YFSETQ. V trimming: 0 bases; J trimming: 3 bases; junction bases outside the gene matches: 5.

With respect to this clone: This sample also contains other DNA sequences that code for the same CDR3. V usage is TRBV5-1 and J usage is TRBJ2-1, with 12 bases lining up with TRBD2. The CDR3 extends over 16 amino acids. Germline CDR1 SGHRS, CDR2 YFSETQ. After removal of 4 bases from V and 0 bases from J, the junction contained 2 bases not matched to a gene. The CDR3 loop is CASSLTSGSSYNEQFF. The CDR3 region has the DNA TGCGCCAGCAGCCTGACTAGCGGGAGCTCCTACAATGAGCAGTTCTTC. Using reference TRBV5-1 and TRBJ2-1 for the parts outside the CDR3, the full variable domain is KAGVTQTPRYLIKTRGQQVTLSCSPISGHRSVSWYQQTPGQGLQFLFEYFSETQRNKGNFPGRFSGRQFSNSRSEMNVSTLELGDSALYLCASSLTSGSSYNEQFFGPGTRLTVL.

The rearrangement uses TRBV4-1 and TRBJ2-5; D is perhaps TRBD2 (6 bases). Germline lookup yields CDR1 MGHRA and CDR2 YSYEKL. There are 16 residues in the CDR3. Trimming took off 0 bases at V and 4 bases at J, with 15 bases between the two ends. The chain's CDR3 is CASSQEGLGIGETQYF. The CDR3 DNA follows: TGCGCCAGCAGCCAAGAGGGACTGGGGATAGGAGAGACCCAGTACTTC.

This chain links TRBV6-5 with TRBJ2-3, with 8 bases aligning to TRBD1. This CDR3 is built from 14 residues. Germline CDR1 is MNHEY and CDR2 is SVGAGI. Unmatched junction bases numbered 4, after V lost 6 bases and J lost 2 bases. This CDR3 reads CASRPRGLTDTQYF. CDR3 sequence (DNA): TGTGCCAGCAGACCCAGGGGGCTCACAGATACGCAGTATTTT.

This rearrangement joins TRBV29-1 to TRBJ2-5, with a tentative D call TRBD2 (6 bases). From germline, CDR1 is SQVTM and CDR2 ANQGSEA. Trimming removed 7 bases at V and 4 bases at J, with 19 bases between. This CDR3 has 14 amino acids. The DNA of the CDR3 is TGCAGCGGCCGTGGAGGGACCCAGGGAGAGACCCAGTACTTC. It yields the protein CSGRGGTQGETQYF. Based on the CDR3 plus reference TRBV29-1 and TRBJ2-5, the full variable domain is SAVISQKPSRDICQRGTSLTIQCQVDSQVTMMFWYRQQPGQSLTLIATANQGSEATYESGFVIDKFPISRPNLTFSTLTVSNMSPEDSSIYLCSGRGGTQGETQYFGPGTRLLVL.

The rearrangement uses TRBV6-5 and TRBJ2-5; D remains unclear. The germline V gene encodes CDR1 MNHEY and CDR2 SVGAGI. The CDR3 spans 14 residues. Trimming stripped 2 bases from V and 4 bases from J, with 11 bases between. The CDR3, as DNA: TGTGCCAGCAGTTACGGGCGACAACGAGAGACCCAGTACTTC. As protein: CASSYGRQRETQYF.

The genes are TRBV5-1 and TRBJ2-2; 8 bases are shared with TRBD1. CDR3 size: 15 residues. Germline CDR1 SGHRS, CDR2 YFSETQ. J gave up 3 bases and V 4 bases, and 5 bases lay outside the gene matches. The CDR3 DNA reads as TGCGCCAGCAGCCGGACAGGGACGGACACCGGGGAGCTGTTTTTT. Amino acids: CASSRTGTDTGELFF.

The chain combines TRBV9 with TRBJ1-6; D remains unclear. Between the trimmed V and J ends, which lost 0 bases and 7 bases, there was a span of 5 bases. Germline values: CDR1 SGDLS, CDR2 YYNGEE. The CDR3 totals 13 residues. The CDR3 DNA is TGTGCCAGCAGCGTAGGTATGAATTCACCCCTCCACTTT. This gives the protein CASSVGMNSPLHF.

The chain has TRBV5-4 and TRBJ2-2; 10 bases fit TRBD2. The length of the CDR3 is 16 residues. V trimming: 4 bases; J trimming: 4 bases; junction bases outside the gene matches: 7. Looked up from germline, CDR1 is SGHNT and CDR2 is YYREEE (reference sequence). This CDR3 reads CASSPRASGSTGELFF. The CDR3 bases are TGTGCCAGCAGCCCGCGGGCTAGCGGGAGCACCGGGGAGCTGTTTTTT. Together with reference TRBV5-4 and TRBJ2-2, the CDR3 gives the full variable domain: ETGVTQSPTHLIKTRGQQVTLRCSSQSGHNTVSWYQQALGQGPQFIFQYYREEENGRGNFPPRFSGLQFPNYSSELNVNALELDDSALYLCASSPRASGSTGELFFGEGSRLTVL.

This sequence joins TRBV3-1 (or the pseudogene TRBV3-2) and TRBJ2-1; 8 bases fit TRBD2. The CDR3 has 15 residues. Germline trimming cut 4 bases from V and 2 bases from J; bases unmatched to any gene: 4. The germline V gene has CDR1 LGHDT and CDR2 YNNKEL (reference sequence). The CDR3 DNA follows: TGTGCCAGCAGCCCGATAGCGGGGCCCTACAATGAGCAGTTCTTC. Encoded protein: CASSPIAGPYNEQFF.

The rearrangement links TRBV2 to TRBJ2-3; a possible D gene is TRBD2 (6 bases). The CDR3 is 14 residues long. V was clipped by 6 bases and J by 5 bases, with 15 bases between them. Germline V gives CDR1 SNHLY, CDR2 FYNNEI. DNA for the CDR3: TGTGCCAGCAGGAGTAGCCCCGGGGGAGATACGCAGTATTTT. Translating it yields CASRSSPGGDTQYF.